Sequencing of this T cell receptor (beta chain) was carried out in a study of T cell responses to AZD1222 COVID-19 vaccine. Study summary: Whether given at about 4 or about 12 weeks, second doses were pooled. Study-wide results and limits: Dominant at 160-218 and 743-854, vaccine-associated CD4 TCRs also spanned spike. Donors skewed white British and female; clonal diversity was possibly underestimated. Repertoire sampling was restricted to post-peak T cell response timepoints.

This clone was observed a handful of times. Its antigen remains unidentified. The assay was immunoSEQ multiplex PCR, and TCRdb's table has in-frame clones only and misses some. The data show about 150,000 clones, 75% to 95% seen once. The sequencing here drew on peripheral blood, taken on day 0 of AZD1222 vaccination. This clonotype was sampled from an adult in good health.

This CDR3 reads CASSLVAGSSTGELFF. CDR3 DNA sequence: TGTGCCAGCAGCTTAGTAGCAGGTTCGTCCACCGGGGAGCTGTTTTTT. The V call is TRBV11-2, the J call TRBJ2-2, with no clear D. The CDR3 extends over 16 amino acids. Germline V gene sequence: CDR1 SGHAT, CDR2 FQNNGV. Trimming took 1 base from V and 4 from J, leaving 13 bases between them. Combining the CDR3 with reference TRBV11-2 and TRBJ2-2 gives the whole variable domain EAGVAQSPRYKIIEKRQSVAFWCNPISGHATLYWYQQILGQGPKLLIQFQNNGVVDDSQLPKDRFSAERLKGVDSTLKIQPAKLEDSAVYLCASSLVAGSSTGELFFGEGSRLTVL.